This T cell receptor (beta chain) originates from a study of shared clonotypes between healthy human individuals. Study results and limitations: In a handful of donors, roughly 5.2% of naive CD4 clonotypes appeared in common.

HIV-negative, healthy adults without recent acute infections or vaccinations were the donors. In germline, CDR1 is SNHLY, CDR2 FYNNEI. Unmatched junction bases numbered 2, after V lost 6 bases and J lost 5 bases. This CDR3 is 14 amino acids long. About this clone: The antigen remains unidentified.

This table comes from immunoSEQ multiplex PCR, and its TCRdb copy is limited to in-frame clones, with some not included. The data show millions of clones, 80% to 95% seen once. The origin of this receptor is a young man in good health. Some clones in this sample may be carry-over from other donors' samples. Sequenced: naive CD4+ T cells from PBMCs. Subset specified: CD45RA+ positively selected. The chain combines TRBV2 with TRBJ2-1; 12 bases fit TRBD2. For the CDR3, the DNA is TGTGCCAGCAGGAGACTAGCGGGGGACAATGAGCAGTTCTTC. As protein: CASRRLAGDNEQFF.